Below are 18 T cell receptor beta chains sequenced from a single sample in a study of T cell clones after liver transplantation. The data were produced by immunoSEQ multiplex PCR, yet TCRdb's version contains in-frame clones alone and is incomplete. The table lists tens of thousands of clones, roughly nine tenths of them singletons. The material was CD4+ T cells from blood, obtained before liver transplant. The receptors were gathered from a human donor who received a liver transplant.

This clone was counted between two and nine times. The chain links TRBV4-2 to TRBJ2-4; D might be TRBD2 (6 bases). This CDR3 spans 14 amino acids. Trimming pared 4 bases from V and 8 bases from J, leaving 15 bases between. Germline V gene sequence: CDR1 LGHNA, CDR2 YNFKEQ. CDR3 protein: CASSPLGGDDIQYF. The CDR3 DNA sequence: TGTGCCAGCAGCCCACTCGGGGGAGACGACATTCAGTACTTC.

J is TRBJ2-3 and V is TRBV28, with D hard to call. Germline CDR1 reads MDHEN; CDR2 reads SYDVKM. The CDR3 extends over 12 amino acids. Deletions cut 7 bases from V and 0 bases from J, with 5 bases between. As DNA, the CDR3 is TGTGCCAGCACCTCCAGCACAGATACGCAGTATTTT. Residues: CASTSSTDTQYF.

This clone was recorded once. The V gene is TRBV18, the J gene TRBJ1-1, with D hard to call. Trimming took 4 bases from V and 1 from J, leaving 7 bases between them. The CDR3 consists of 13 residues. The germline gives CDR1 KGHSH, CDR2 LQKENI. This CDR3 reads CASSLETNTEAFF. CDR3 DNA: TGTGCCAGCTCACTGGAAACGAACACTGAAGCTTTCTTT. Filled out from reference TRBV18 and TRBJ1-1, the complete variable domain reads NAGVMQNPRHLVRRRGQEARLRCSPMKGHSHVYWYRQLPEEGLKFMVYLQKENIIDESGMPKERFSAEFPKEGPSILRIQQVVRGDSAAYFCASSLETNTEAFFGQGTRLTVV.

This clone was seen a few times. The chain combines TRBV19 with TRBJ1-2; D may be TRBD1 (5 bases). Trimming removed 2 bases from V and 8 bases from J, with 18 bases in between. The CDR3 runs 15 residues. Per germline, CDR1 LNHDA and CDR2 SQIVND (reference sequence). Here the CDR3 reads CASSIRGGSQGGYTF. The DNA for the CDR3 is TGTGCCAGTAGTATAAGGGGTGGCAGCCAGGGAGGCTACACCTTC.

V and J are TRBV30 and TRBJ1-5; 7 bases agree with TRBD1. The CDR3 sequence is 14 residues long. Germline CDR1 and CDR2: GTSNPN and SVGIG (reference sequence). Trimming removed 2 bases from V and 4 bases from J; junction bases left unmatched: 5. CDR3 DNA sequence: TGTGCCTGGAGTATCGACAGGGCGAATCAGCCCCAGCATTTT. The encoded protein is CAWSIDRANQPQHF.

The chain carries TRBV5-1 and TRBJ2-3; 7 nucleotides match TRBD2. Trimming took 3 bases from V and 1 from J; bases not matched to a gene: 8. This CDR3 comprises 16 residues. The germline V gene has CDR1 SGHRS and CDR2 YFSETQ. CDR3 sequence (DNA): TGCGCCAGCAGCTCCGTGACTAGCCGTGGCACAGATACGCAGTATTTT. Translating gives CASSSVTSRGTDTQYF.

This chain connects TRBV2 to TRBJ2-2; a possible D gene is TRBD2 (5 bases). The CDR3 runs to 14 residues. V lost 4 bases, J lost 6 bases, and 12 bases lay in between. The germline V gene encodes CDR1 SNHLY and CDR2 FYNNEI. This CDR3 is CASSVGSPAGELFF. CDR3 nucleotide sequence: TGTGCCAGCAGTGTAGGGAGCCCGGCCGGGGAGCTGTTTTTT. The whole variable domain, remainder taken from reference TRBV2 and TRBJ2-2, is EPEVTQTPSHQVTQMGQEVILRCVPISNHLYFYWYRQILGQKVEFLVSFYNNEISEKSEIFDDQFSVERPDGSNFTLKIRSTKLEDSAMYFCASSVGSPAGELFFGEGSRLTVL.

This sequence joins TRBV5-8 and TRBJ2-7; no clear D. CDR3 size: 14 residues. V was shortened by 4 bases and J by 2 bases, with 13 bases between the two germline ends. Germline V gene data show CDR1 as SGHTS and CDR2 as YDEGEE. CDR3 sequence (DNA): TGTGCCAGCAGCCCTCCGGGCCCAACCTACGAGCAGTACTTC. Translating gives CASSPPGPTYEQYF.

A single count supports this clone. The rearrangement links TRBV7-9 to TRBJ2-2; 7 positions match TRBD2. J was trimmed by 6 bases and V by 4 bases; bases with no gene match: 5. CDR1 is SEHNR and CDR2 is FQNEAQ in the germline V gene (reference sequence). CDR3 length: 14 residues. The DNA of the CDR3 is TGTGCCAGCAGCTCTAGCGGTTTGGCCGGGGAGCTGTTTTTT. Translation gives CASSSSGLAGELFF.

The chain recombines TRBV6-6 with TRBJ1-5; D is unclear. The V end lost 3 bases, the J end lost 0 bases, and 6 bases lay between the germline ends. This CDR3 has 14 amino acids. Germline assignment: CDR1 MNHNY and CDR2 SVGAGI (reference sequence). The CDR3 is CASSYQLSNQPQHF. CDR3 nucleotides: TGTGCCAGCAGTTATCAGCTTAGCAATCAGCCCCAGCATTTT.

The V and J genes are TRBV7-3 and TRBJ2-3; possibly TRBD1 or TRBD2 for D (6 bases each). CDR1 is SGHTA, CDR2 FQGTGA, per germline. Trimming cost V 1 base and J 5 bases, with 10 bases left between them. This CDR3 comprises 14 residues. The CDR3 spells CASSLKGGIDTQYF. CDR3 DNA: TGTGCCAGCAGCTTAAAGGGGGGAATAGATACGCAGTATTTT.

The chain uses TRBV11-3 and TRBJ2-7; no reliable D call. Trimming cost V 5 bases and J 0 bases, with 8 bases left between them. CDR1 and CDR2 from the germline V gene are SGHNT and YENEEA. This CDR3 comprises 13 residues. CDR3 DNA sequence: TGTGCCAGCAGCCAAGTGGACTCCTACGAGCAGTACTTC. Its translation is CASSQVDSYEQYF.

With respect to this clone: A read error may produce the germline difference seen at one junction end. The chain links TRBV7-4 to TRBJ2-7; D might be TRBD1 (5 bases). The CDR3 is 17 amino acids. The germline CDR1 and CDR2 sequences are SGHVT and SQSDAQ. The CDR3 region is CARSLGRRQTSSYEQYF. DNA of the CDR3: TGTGCCAGAAGCTTAGGGCGGCGACAGACGAGCTCCTACGAGCAGTACTTC.

This clone was picked up one time. J is TRBJ1-1 and V is TRBV11-2, with D unclear. V shed 5 bases and J shed 5 bases, with 9 bases lying between them. This CDR3 is 12 amino acids long. Germline CDR1 SGHAT, CDR2 FQNNGV. This CDR3 reads CASSPDNTEAFF. CDR3 DNA: TGTGCCAGCAGCCCCGATAATACTGAAGCTTTCTTT.

The V and J genes are TRBV5-5 and TRBJ2-5; TRBD1 or TRBD2 may be the D gene (5 bases each). Trimming cost V 4 bases and J 3 bases, with 16 bases left between them. The CDR3 covers 15 residues. Germline V gives CDR1 SGHKS, CDR2 YYEKEE (reference sequence). The DNA for the CDR3 is TGTGCCAGCAGCAGAGAAGGGACGGTGGAAGAGACCCAGTACTTC. As protein: CASSREGTVEETQYF. Complete variable domain (other parts from reference TRBV5-5 and TRBJ2-5): DAGVTQSPTHLIKTRGQQVTLRCSPISGHKSVSWYQQVLGQGPQFIFQYYEKEERGRGNFPDRFSARQFPNYSSELNVNALLLGDSALYLCASSREGTVEETQYFGPGTRLLVL.

V and J are TRBV7-2 and TRBJ2-1; D remains unclear. The CDR3 runs to 17 residues. Between the trimmed V and J ends, which lost 1 base and 0 bases, there was a span of 13 bases. In germline, CDR1 is SGHTA, CDR2 FQGNSA. CDR3 sequence (DNA): TGTGCCAGCAGCTTAGGAGATCCCCTCAGCTCCTACAATGAGCAGTTCTTC. Translation gives CASSLGDPLSSYNEQFF.

The chain joins TRBV7-3 to TRBJ2-1; tentatively, D is TRBD2 (6 bases). V was trimmed by 2 bases and J by 9 bases, leaving 17 bases between them. The CDR3 has 15 amino acids. Germline V gene data show CDR1 as SGHTA and CDR2 as FQGTGA. The CDR3 sequence is CASSLAGSGGGEQFF. CDR3 nucleotides: TGTGCCAGCAGCTTAGCGGGAAGCGGAGGTGGTGAGCAGTTCTTC.

This chain joins TRBV5-1 and TRBJ1-4; D remains ambiguous. The V gene lost 4 bases and the J gene lost 5 bases, with 9 bases spanning the gap. The CDR3 consists of 13 residues. In germline, CDR1 is SGHRS, CDR2 YFSETQ. CDR3 protein: CASSRLQNEKLFF. CDR3 nucleotide sequence: TGCGCCAGCAGCCGGCTACAAAATGAAAAACTGTTTTTT.